The subject of this entry is one T cell receptor beta chain. This clonotype appeared once. Its target antigen remains unknown. With a much larger clone just one base away, this may be a read error. From a lookup of the germline V gene, CDR1 and CDR2 are MDHEN and SYDVKM. The CDR3 goes from the cysteine to the phenylalanine over 14 residues. Just CDR3 DNA is preserved here, 42 bases in frame from base 1. The donors were 40 or so Caucasian individuals from Russia, aged roughly 6 to 100 years, who were systemically healthy. Each donor gave approximately 9.4 milliliters of peripheral blood, drawn into EDTA-treated Vacutainer tubes. Ficoll-Paque density-gradient centrifugation was used to isolate PBMCs, with at least 7 million per sample. Total RNA, at least 6 micrograms per sample, was extracted from PBMCs with Trizol reagent. For every donor, an aliquot of PBMCs went through flow cytometry to measure the percentages of naive CD45RAhigh/CD27high T cells.

The data originate from a study of blood T cells in healthy people across ages (dated by TCRdb to the mid-2010s). The study in broad terms: In model experiments, roughly one uniquely barcoded TCR beta cDNA molecule per two T cells was captured by template switching. The study measured age-related changes in TCR beta repertoire diversity using deep sequencing normalized with unique cDNA molecular identifiers. Four age groups were formed from the donors: young (average roughly 16 years), middle-aged (approximately 39), aged (approximately 60) and long-lived (around 80). To avoid experimental bias, donors of different ages were spread randomly across the sequencing lanes. Two additional independent replicas of 1 million unique cDNA reads from the same blood draw were analyzed for two donors (one aged 18 to 29 and one aged 80 or older).

Paper-wide results and their limitations: Observed TCR beta diversity per million T cells fell roughly linearly with age, and a significant reduction was already apparent by age around 40. Bulk unsorted PBMC profiling prevented conclusive comparison of naive and antigen-experienced compartments. Estimates of total diversity based on one million sequenced T cells were regarded as lower bounds and as underestimates. There was a strong correlation between observed TCR beta diversity and the percentage of naive T cells measured by flow cytometry. Compared with the aged group, the long-lived group had more naive CD4+ T cells, fewer expanded clones and increased TCR diversity, suggesting age selection. Because the CMV infection status of the donors was unknown, age-related changes in expanded clonotypes may potentially have been confounded.

Receptors were amplified or captured by 5' RACE. This sample was sequenced with an Illumina HiSeq 2500. A second PCR of about 6 to 12 cycles was run with a J-beta primer mix and a sample-barcoded 5' primer. A template-switch 5' adaptor carrying 12 random nucleotides introduced a unique molecular identifier onto each TCR beta cDNA molecule. At least 2.5 million CDR3-containing paired-end reads were obtained from each sample. First-strand cDNA was synthesized from all RNA with the Mint cDNA synthesis kit, primed by a TRBC-specific oligonucleotide. Following uracil-DNA glycosylase treatment, all cDNA underwent a first 18-cycle PCR with the universal primers M1SS and BC2_uni_R. On the authors' methods: Normalization of each sample was performed by random selection of 1 million high-quality reads, each carrying a distinct molecular identifier. Reads sharing molecular identifiers were discarded rather than binned into consensus sequences. CDR3 identification, clonotype clustering and error correction used MiTCR with a Q25 quality threshold and the strictest error-elimination algorithm. A nonparametric unseen species model with Euler transformation was used to estimate a lower bound on total TCR beta diversity. Through fastp at Q25 and MiXCR, TCRdb rebuilt clones from the public reads, retaining in-frame beta chains. Each entry merges the rows of one CDR3 protein and shows their most common DNA and genes. For this entry, the V and J calls and clone size follow TCRdb and not the study's own pipeline. Present in this sample are 500,000 to 700,000 distinct CDR3 sequences, around 31% of which were seen just once. In total, the top ten clones hold 15% to 18% of the sample.

The chain is made from TRBV28 and TRBJ1-6; there is no confident call for the D gene. The sample was blood. This receptor was obtained from an elderly woman in good health. This receptor has the CDR3 CASRGSSYNSPRHF. The bases read TGTGCCAGCAGGGGGTCGTCGTATAATTCACCCCGCCACTTT.